This TCR beta chain is drawn from a study of T-cell reconstitution after alpha-beta-depleted transplantation in children. This clonotype has just a few counts. It was with unique molecular identifiers that the TCRbeta library was prepared. TCRdb re-called the PCR reads with MiXCR, one entry per CDR3 protein. The table lists 360,000 or so distinct CDR3 sequences, roughly 21% of them singletons. V was pared by 3 bases and J by 4 bases, with 4 bases of the junction left unmatched. This CDR3 has 15 amino acids. Sequencing was performed on PBMCs from the stem cell graft donor, taken from the stem cell graft. This clonotype was sampled from a human donor who donated a stem cell graft to a child with acute myeloid leukemia. The rearrangement joins TRBV12-3 or TRBV12-4 to TRBJ2-1; 9 bases are shared with TRBD2. The CDR3 coding sequence is TGTGCCAGCAGTTTTCGCGCGGGAGGGTACAATGAGCAGTTCTTC. This gives the protein CASSFRAGGYNEQFF.